This T cell receptor beta chain comes out of a study of cytomegalovirus exposure and HLA in healthy donors. Study-level points and caveats: Later analysis placed DRB1 highest and HLA-C lowest in TCR association rates, which differed by HLA locus.

A word on this clone: Its antigen is still unknown. In the same sample, other DNA sequences code for this CDR3.

Looked up from germline, CDR1 is LGHNA and CDR2 is YNFKEQ. CDR3 length: 14 amino acids. V was trimmed by 0 bases and J by 4 bases, leaving 10 bases between them. With 60 Vbeta and 13 Jbeta primers, the PCR was carried out. Using immunoSEQ multiplex PCR, the repertoire was profiled, and TCRdb retains in-frame clones only, with some absent. This sample yields 150,000 or so clones, of which around 9.7% are seen a single time; 1.8% belongs to the top ten. The specimen was PBMCs. The receptor was derived from a man aged 45 to 65 in good health and CMV-seronegative. The V call is TRBV4-2, the J call TRBJ2-7; possible D gene TRBD2, 5 bases. CDR3 coding DNA: TGTGCCAGCAGCCAAGACGGAACGGGGTACGAGCAGTACTTC. Encoded protein: CASSQDGTGYEQYF.